These 2 T cell receptor beta chains came from one sample sequenced in a study of T cell responses to AZD1222 COVID-19 vaccine (TCRdb year 2021). Libraries came from the immunoSEQ multiplex PCR assay. TCRdb provides this immuneACCESS table in a form limited to in-frame rearrangements. Some clones are lacking; in checked studies, under half of them reflect an unresolved V gene, and why the rest are absent is not known. The sample includes some 160,000 clones, with roughly 90% observed a single time. The ten largest clonotypes hold roughly 1.6% of the sample. What this sample's time point label stands for: baseline before first vaccination. This material consisted of peripheral blood, taken on day 0 of AZD1222 vaccination. These receptor sequences come from an adult in good health.

The chain has TRBV6-2 or TRBV6-3 and TRBJ2-7, with TRBD1 identical over 7 bases. The germline V gene encodes CDR1 MNHEY and CDR2 SVGEGT. The CDR3 extends over 16 amino acids. The V and J ends lost 0 bases and 1 base, in that order; junction bases with no gene match: 6. The CDR3 loop reads CASSYSLGQPSYEQYF. DNA of the CDR3: TGTGCCAGCAGTTACTCGTTGGGACAGCCGTCCTACGAGCAGTACTTC.

The V gene is TRBV25-1, the J gene TRBJ2-2; 7 bases are shared with TRBD1. Unmatched junction bases numbered 6, after V lost 6 bases and J lost 2 bases. The germline gives CDR1 MGHDK, CDR2 SYGVNS. The CDR3 length is 15 residues. The chain's CDR3 is CASRTGDFNTGELFF. In nucleotides, the CDR3 is TGTGCCAGCAGAACAGGGGATTTTAACACCGGGGAGCTGTTTTTT.